The rows below give T cell receptor beta chains drawn from one sample of a study of shared clonotypes between healthy human individuals. TCRdb's table, derived via immunoSEQ multiplex PCR, lists solely in-frame clones and lacks some. Among some 690,000 clones listed, 90% were seen once. Input material: memory CD8+ T cells from PBMCs. Source of these receptors: a man aged 18 to 29 in good health. Some clones in this sample may be carry-over from other donors' samples. Each CDR3 is given with its conserved first and last residue. A D gene is named only where the DNA matches it firmly. Some rows have no size entry. The others give once, few or many, or a class for an expanded clone.

.,TRBV27,.,TRBJ2-1,CASRASPEFYNEQFF,TGTGCCAGCAGAGCGTCACCTGAATTCTACAATGAGCAGTTCTTC
.,TRBV7-6,.,TRBJ2-5,CASSSLAFQETQYF,TGTGCCAGCAGCTCCTTAGCGTTCCAAGAGACCCAGTACTTC
.,TRBV9,.,TRBJ2-3,CASSVVGSTDTQYF,TGTGCCAGCAGCGTAGTTGGGAGCACAGATACGCAGTATTTT
.,TRBV11-2,.,TRBJ2-7,CASSPKAGAGGFEQYF,TGTGCCAGCAGCCCAAAGGCAGGGGCTGGGGGTTTCGAGCAGTACTTC
TRBD1,TRBV5-1,.,TRBJ2-7,CASSFEGGEVDEQYF,TGCGCCAGCAGCTTTGAAGGGGGCGAGGTCGACGAGCAGTACTTC
TRBD2,TRBV2,.,TRBJ2-3,CASSGIAGGSDTQYF,TGTGCCAGCAGTGGAATAGCGGGAGGGTCAGATACGCAGTATTTT
.,TRBV7-2,.,TRBJ1-1,CASSTTLNTEAFF,TGTGCCAGCAGCACAACACTGAACACTGAAGCTTTCTTT
TRBD2,TRBV10-3,few,TRBJ2-7,CASSPSGSQEQYF,TGTGCCAGCAGTCCTAGCGGGAGTCAAGAGCAGTACTTC
.,TRBV2,.,TRBJ1-1,CASSEVRVMNTEAFF,TGTGCCAGCAGTGAAGTTAGAGTCATGAACACTGAAGCTTTCTTT
.,TRBV10-2,.,TRBJ2-7,CASSLGASYEQYF,TGCGCCAGCAGTTTGGGGGCCAGCTACGAGCAGTACTTC
TRBD2,TRBV27,.,TRBJ2-1,CASSLSPGLAFNEQFF,TGTGCCAGCAGTTTATCGCCGGGACTAGCGTTCAACGAGCAGTTCTTC
TRBD1,TRBV28,.,TRBJ2-4,CASSLLAGGVKNIQYF,TGTGCCAGCAGTTTACTTGCAGGGGGCGTCAAAAACATTCAGTACTTC
.,TRBV10-1,once,TRBJ1-3,CASSDSSGNTIYF,TGCGCCAGCAGTGACAGCTCTGGAAACACCATATATTTT
.,TRBV5-4,.,TRBJ2-7,CASSDGSSASYEQYF,TGTGCCAGCAGCGATGGGAGTAGCGCCTCCTACGAGCAGTACTTC
TRBD2,TRBV29-1,.,TRBJ2-1,CSVERAGVGEQFF,TGCAGCGTTGAACGAGCGGGGGTAGGGGAGCAGTTCTTC
.,TRBV2,.,TRBJ2-6,CASSLGRTGANVLTF,TGTGCCAGCAGTCTAGGGAGGACTGGGGCCAACGTCCTGACTTTC
TRBD2,TRBV6-1,few,TRBJ2-2,CASSSGRSDTGELFF,TGTGCCAGCAGTAGCGGGAGATCCGACACCGGGGAGCTGTTTTTT
TRBD2,TRBV7-9,.,TRBJ2-7,CASSVGLAGSSYEQYF,TGTGCCAGCAGCGTTGGACTAGCGGGGAGCTCCTACGAGCAGTACTTC
.,TRBV5-1,many,TRBJ2-7,CASNSYDDEQYF,TGCGCCAGCAACAGTTACGACGACGAGCAGTACTTC
.,TRBV27,.,TRBJ2-1,CASSLEASGNEQFF,TGTGCCAGCAGTTTGGAGGCCTCGGGAAATGAGCAGTTCTTC
TRBD1,TRBV27,.,TRBJ1-4,CASSPTSQGAVEKLFF,TGTGCCAGCAGCCCGACCTCACAGGGGGCGGTTGAAAAACTGTTTTTT
.,TRBV7-9,.,TRBJ1-2,CASSLGTGAGGGYTF,TGTGCCAGCAGCTTAGGCACGGGGGCGGGAGGTGGCTACACCTTC
TRBD1,TRBV10-3,.,TRBJ1-2,CAISELVGTEYYGYTF,TGTGCCATCAGTGAGTTAGTTGGGACAGAGTACTATGGCTACACCTTC
TRBD2,TRBV27,.,TRBJ2-1,CASTWLAGVDEQFF,TGTGCCAGCACGTGGCTAGCGGGAGTGGATGAGCAGTTCTTC
.,TRBV10-1,.,TRBJ2-7,CASSESKVYEQYF,TGCGCCAGCAGTGAGTCGAAAGTTTACGAGCAGTACTTC
.,TRBV6-5,.,TRBJ2-7,CASSYSQGQTEQYF,TGTGCCAGCAGTTACTCGCAGGGCCAAACTGAGCAGTACTTC
.,TRBV6-6,.,TRBJ2-2,CASIDRRNTGELFF,TGTGCCAGCATAGACAGACGGAACACCGGGGAGCTGTTTTTT
.,TRBV19,.,TRBJ1-1,CASSTPLNTEAFF,TGTGCCAGTAGTACGCCTTTGAACACTGAAGCTTTCTTT
.,TRBV25-1,once,TRBJ2-1,CASSEGGQFF,TGTGCCAGCAGTGAAGGAGGGCAGTTCTTC
TRBD2,TRBV18,.,TRBJ2-2,CASSPELAGGPSGELFF,TGTGCCAGCTCACCAGAGCTAGCGGGAGGGCCTTCCGGGGAGCTGTTTTTT
TRBD2,TRBV10-2,.,TRBJ2-3,CASTQPSRRGRTTDTQYF,TGCGCCAGCACGCAGCCTTCGAGGCGCGGGAGGACCACAGATACGCAGTATTTT
TRBD2,TRBV27,.,TRBJ2-3,CASSSPFWREFPDTQYF,TGTGCCAGCAGTTCCCCCTTCTGGCGGGAGTTCCCAGATACGCAGTATTTT
.,TRBV28,.,TRBJ2-7,CASSLPGAYEQYF,TGTGCCAGCAGTTTACCCGGGGCCTACGAGCAGTACTTC
TRBD1,TRBV7-9,.,TRBJ2-7,CASRKTGDHEQYF,TGTGCCAGCAGAAAAACAGGGGACCACGAGCAGTACTTC
.,TRBV7-9,.,TRBJ1-2,CASSPNLVLPLF,TGTGCCAGCAGCCCGAATCTTGTCCTGCCCCTCTTC
.,TRBV7-9,.,TRBJ2-7,CASSLGHSRSYLFAEQYF,TGTGCCAGCAGCTTAGGTCATTCGCGGTCCTACCTATTTGCCGAGCAGTACTTC
.,TRBV9,many,TRBJ1-3,CASSPGGNTIYF,TGTGCCAGCAGCCCAGGGGGAAACACCATATATTTT
.,TRBV19,.,TRBJ2-3,CASSPYLYSTDTQYF,TGTGCCAGTAGTCCCTATCTATACAGCACAGATACGCAGTATTTT
.,TRBV6-5,.,TRBJ1-2,CASSYNSGQLRGYTF,TGTGCCAGCAGTTACAATTCTGGACAGTTAAGGGGCTACACCTTC
.,TRBV28,.,TRBJ2-1,CASSWWQTGTNEQFF,TGTGCCAGCAGTTGGTGGCAGACAGGCACGAATGAGCAGTTCTTC
.,TRBV9,.,TRBJ1-3,CASSVVPGDSGNTIYF,TGTGCCAGCAGCGTAGTCCCAGGGGACTCTGGAAACACCATATATTTT
.,TRBV19,.,TRBJ2-7,CASSTGALYEQYF,TGTGCCAGTAGTACGGGAGCCCTCTACGAGCAGTACTTC
.,TRBV7-9,.,TRBJ2-7,CASSAKWGSSIEQYF,TGTGCCAGCTCCGCGAAATGGGGAAGCTCTATCGAGCAGTACTTC
.,TRBV27,.,TRBJ2-5,CASSSWRDGETQYF,TGTGCCAGCAGTTCCTGGAGGGACGGAGAGACCCAGTACTTC
.,TRBV13,once,TRBJ2-5,CASRSLGARQETQYF,TGTGCCAGCAGAAGTTTAGGGGCGCGACAAGAGACCCAGTACTTC
TRBD2,TRBV15,.,TRBJ2-1,CATSTGRAYNEQFF,TGTGCCACCAGTACCGGGAGGGCATACAATGAGCAGTTCTTC
TRBD2,TRBV11-3,.,TRBJ2-2,CASSLGRAGALGTGELFF,TGTGCCAGCAGCTTAGGTCGAGCGGGAGCACTGGGCACCGGGGAGCTGTTTTTT
TRBD1,TRBV29-1,once,TRBJ2-7,CSVEGNRGQDGYEQYF,TGCAGCGTTGAAGGGAACCGGGGACAGGATGGCTACGAGCAGTACTTC
TRBD1,TRBV7-9,.,TRBJ2-7,CASSRTGTTRYEQYF,TGTGCCAGCAGCCGGACAGGCACAACCCGCTACGAGCAGTACTTC
.,TRBV25-1,.,TRBJ2-7,CASSGSYEQYF,TGTGCCAGCAGTGGATCTTACGAGCAGTACTTC
TRBD1,TRBV9,.,TRBJ1-3,CASSVAPGGNLGNTIYF,TGTGCCAGCAGCGTAGCTCCAGGGGGCAATCTTGGAAACACCATATATTTT
TRBD2,TRBV19,.,TRBJ2-4,CASSTIAGGPENIQYF,TGTGCCAGTAGTACAATAGCGGGAGGGCCTGAAAACATTCAGTACTTC
.,TRBV7-9,.,TRBJ2-1,CASSLAGDPYNEQFF,TGTGCCAGCAGCTTAGCAGGGGACCCCTACAATGAGCAGTTCTTC
.,TRBV6-1,.,TRBJ2-7,CASSQRGSSYEQYF,TGTGCCAGCAGTCAAAGAGGCAGCTCCTACGAGCAGTACTTC
TRBD2,TRBV5-4,.,TRBJ2-3,CASSRRFSGRGKDTQYF,TGTGCCAGCAGCCGTCGGTTCAGCGGGAGAGGCAAAGATACGCAGTATTTT